These 32 T cell receptor beta chains originate from one sample sequenced in a study of blood T cell repertoires in COVID-19. The repertoire was sequenced with immunoSEQ multiplex PCR; TCRdb's copy has only in-frame clones and lacks some. The sample lists a few hundred thousand clones; more than 75% were seen once. The sample comprised PBMCs or T cells enriched from blood (not recorded which). The receptors were gathered from a woman aged 18-30 years who had recovered from COVID-19.

J is TRBJ2-5 and V is TRBV5-1; TRBD1 matches 7 bases. This CDR3 spans 14 amino acids. Germline CDR1 reads SGHRS; CDR2 reads YFSETQ. After removal of 6 bases from V and 3 bases from J, the junction contained 8 bases not matched to a gene. The CDR3 sequence: CASTRLTGEETQYF. The CDR3 coding sequence is TGCGCCAGCACCAGGTTAACAGGGGAAGAGACCCAGTACTTC.

The chain combines TRBV11-2 with TRBJ2-3; D ambiguous. Germline V CDR1 and CDR2: SGHAT, FQNNGV. V gave up 1 base and J gave up 5 bases, with 19 bases separating them. The CDR3 runs 17 residues. The CDR3 region has the DNA TGTGCCAGCAGCTTAGCCCACCGGGTCCGCCACTTAGATACGCAGTATTTT. It is translated as CASSLAHRVRHLDTQYF.

Only a few counts were recorded for this clone. The chain links TRBV2 to TRBJ2-1, with TRBD1 as a possible D gene (5 bases). The ends were cut back, 8 bases at V and 15 bases at J, with 17 bases in the middle. The CDR3 runs 11 residues. CDR1 and CDR2 from the germline V gene are SNHLY and FYNNEI. The CDR3 DNA reads TGTGCCAGCCAACAAGAAGGGGCTGGGTTCTTC. It translates to CASQQEGAGFF. Full variable domain (missing parts from reference TRBV2 and TRBJ2-1): EPEVTQTPSHQVTQMGQEVILRCVPISNHLYFYWYRQILGQKVEFLVSFYNNEISEKSEIFDDQFSVERPDGSNFTLKIRSTKLEDSAMYFCASQQEGAGFFGPGTRLTVL.

CDR3: CASSLGHNYGYTF. CDR3 bases: TGCGCCAGCAGCTTGGGTCATAACTATGGCTACACCTTC. This rearrangement joins TRBV5-1 to TRBJ1-2; D uncertain. The CDR3 runs 13 residues. V dropped 0 bases and J dropped 1 base, with 4 bases sitting between them. Germline values: CDR1 SGHRS, CDR2 YFSETQ.

The chain links TRBV11-2 to TRBJ1-5; 7 nucleotides match TRBD1. Unmatched junction bases numbered 8, after V lost 2 bases and J lost 4 bases. Germline V gene data show CDR1 as SGHAT and CDR2 as FQNNGV. The CDR3 spans 16 residues. In DNA, the CDR3 is TGTGCCAGCAGCTTATCCGTCGGCAGGGGGAATCAGCCCCAGCATTTT. It encodes CASSLSVGRGNQPQHF.

The V gene is TRBV9, the J gene TRBJ1-4, with D unclear. The germline CDR1 and CDR2 sequences are SGDLS and YYNGEE. This CDR3 has 15 residues. Trimming took off 0 bases at V and 5 bases at J, with 11 bases between the two ends. DNA of the CDR3: TGTGCCAGCAGCGTAGGTCCGAACGGGAATGAAAAACTGTTTTTT. Translated: CASSVGPNGNEKLFF.

V usage is TRBV4-1 and J usage is TRBJ1-2; no definite D call. Trimming left V 0 bases short and J 4 bases short, with 12 bases between. The CDR3 covers 15 residues. The germline CDR1 and CDR2 sequences are MGHRA and YSYEKL. The CDR3 region has the DNA TGCGCCAGCAGCCAAGATGGCAGGCCTTTCTATGGCTACACCTTC. This gives the protein CASSQDGRPFYGYTF.

The rearrangement uses TRBV28 and TRBJ2-3; 15 bases match TRBD2. V shed 4 bases and J 0 bases; nucleotides not matched to a gene: 5. CDR1 is MDHEN and CDR2 is SYDVKM in the germline V gene. The CDR3 has 18 amino acids. The CDR3 loop reads CASSWGLAGGLSTDTQYF. The CDR3 DNA sequence: TGTGCCAGCAGTTGGGGACTAGCGGGGGGCCTTAGCACAGATACGCAGTATTTT. Using reference TRBV28 and TRBJ2-3 for the parts outside the CDR3, the full variable domain is DVKVTQSSRYLVKRTGEKVFLECVQDMDHENMFWYRQDPGLGLRLIYFSYDVKMKEKGDIPEGYSVSREKKERFSLILESASTNQTSMYLCASSWGLAGGLSTDTQYFGPGTRLTVL.

The V gene is TRBV21-1, the J gene TRBJ2-2; the DNA was not compared with TRBD2, the D call given in the table. TRBV21-1 represents a pseudogene. CDR3 length equals 18 residues. The CDR3 region has the DNA TGTGCCAGCAGCAAAGCTGTGGGAGGGATCGCGTACACCGGGGAGCTGTTTTTT. It specifies CASSKAVGGIAYTGELFF.

The chain recombines TRBV30 with TRBJ2-5; 8 bases map to TRBD1. CDR3 size: 15 residues. The V segment lost 2 bases and the J segment 5 bases; nucleotides outside the gene matches: 10. Germline V CDR1 and CDR2: GTSNPN, SVGIG (reference sequence). Here the CDR3 reads CAWSRGQGALETQYF. CDR3 nucleotide sequence: TGTGCCTGGAGTAGGGGCCAGGGGGCACTGGAGACCCAGTACTTC. The whole variable domain, remainder taken from reference TRBV30 and TRBJ2-5, is SQTIHQWPATLVQPVGSPLSLECTVEGTSNPNLYWYRQAAGRGLQLLFYSVGIGQISSEVPQNLSASRPQDRQFILSSKKLLLSDSGFYLCAWSRGQGALETQYFGPGTRLLVL.

Here the CDR3 reads CASKLAGGNTGELFF. CDR3 nucleotide sequence: TGCGCCAGCAAACTAGCGGGGGGAAACACCGGGGAGCTGTTTTTT. The genes are TRBV5-1 and TRBJ2-2; the match to TRBD2 covers 12 bases. Per the germline V gene, CDR1 is SGHRS and CDR2 is YFSETQ. CDR3 size: 15 residues. The junction had 2 bases not matched to a gene; V was cut back by 6 bases and J by 2 bases. Together with reference TRBV5-1 and TRBJ2-2, the CDR3 gives the full variable domain: KAGVTQTPRYLIKTRGQQVTLSCSPISGHRSVSWYQQTPGQGLQFLFEYFSETQRNKGNFPGRFSGRQFSNSRSEMNVSTLELGDSALYLCASKLAGGNTGELFFGEGSRLTVL.

Concerning this clone: This specimen includes other DNA sequences encoding the same CDR3. The chain joins TRBV5-1 to TRBJ1-6; a weak D match, TRBD1 (5 bases). The germline V gene encodes CDR1 SGHRS and CDR2 YFSETQ. The CDR3 has 15 amino acids. Trimming removed 4 bases from V and 9 bases from J, with 17 bases in between. CDR3 sequence reads: CASSLSGRAGSPLHF. The CDR3 DNA sequence: TGCGCCAGCAGCCTATCTGGCAGGGCAGGTTCACCCCTCCACTTT.

The V gene is TRBV11-2, the J gene TRBJ1-1; no clear D gene. CDR1 and CDR2 (germline): SGHAT, FQNNGV. The V gene lost 1 base and the J gene lost 7 bases, with 7 bases spanning the gap. This CDR3 has 12 amino acids. The DNA for the CDR3 is TGTGCCAGCAGCTTAGCGACACTTGAAGCTTTCTTT. It translates to CASSLATLEAFF.

Here the CDR3 DNA reads TGTGCCCAAGGACAGGGGTACACTGAAGCTTTCTTT. Protein product: CAQGQGYTEAFF. The V call is TRBV30, the J call TRBJ1-1; TRBD1 matches 9 bases. CDR3 size: 12 residues. CDR1 is GTSNPN, CDR2 SVGIG, per germline (reference sequence). With 8 bases clipped from V and 3 bases from J, the junction kept 4 bases outside the gene matches. The variable domain in full, completed from reference TRBV30 and TRBJ1-1, reads SQTIHQWPATLVQPVGSPLSLECTVEGTSNPNLYWYRQAAGRGLQLLFYSVGIGQISSEVPQNLSASRPQDRQFILSSKKLLLSDSGFYLCAQGQGYTEAFFGQGTRLTVV.

The chain carries TRBV12-5 and TRBJ2-5; the match to TRBD1 covers 8 bases. Per the germline V gene, CDR1 is LGHNT and CDR2 is FRNRAP. This CDR3 is 13 amino acids long. The J segment lost 5 bases and the V segment lost 6 bases, leaving 5 bases of the junction unmatched. The CDR3 bases are TGTGCTAGTGGGACAGGGGTTGGGGAGACCCAGTACTTC. Its translation: CASGTGVGETQYF. The variable domain in full, completed from reference TRBV12-5 and TRBJ2-5, reads DARVTQTPRHKVTEMGQEVTMRCQPILGHNTVFWYRQTMMQGLELLAYFRNRAPLDDSGMPKDRFSAEMPDATLATLKIQPSEPRDSAVYFCASGTGVGETQYFGPGTRLLVL.

This clone was recorded a few times. The chain is built from TRBV28 and TRBJ1-5; the D is unclear. CDR1 is MDHEN and CDR2 is SYDVKM in the germline V gene. Trimming took off 5 bases at V and 11 bases at J, with 22 bases between the two ends. This CDR3 has 15 residues. Here the CDR3 DNA reads TGTGCCAGCAGTCTCCCCACCCCCTTAGATAAAGCCCAGCATTTT. Translated, it gives CASSLPTPLDKAQHF.

The chain carries TRBV7-2 and TRBJ2-5; 13 nucleotides agree with TRBD2. The germline CDR1 and CDR2 sequences are SGHTA and FQGNSA. The trim removed 5 bases at V and 0 bases at J, leaving 12 bases unmatched. There are 19 residues in the CDR3. The CDR3 loop reads CASSQTRGTSGVNQETQYF. DNA of the CDR3: TGTGCCAGCAGCCAAACACGAGGGACTAGCGGGGTCAACCAAGAGACCCAGTACTTC.

The chain links TRBV5-1 to TRBJ1-2, with D hard to call. The CDR3 runs 13 residues. Trimming took 1 base from V and 6 from J, leaving 10 bases between them. Germline V gene sequence: CDR1 SGHRS, CDR2 YFSETQ. CDR3 protein: CASSLRSGDGYTF. The CDR3, as DNA: TGCGCCAGCAGCTTGAGGTCAGGTGATGGCTACACCTTC. The full variable domain, completed using reference TRBV5-1 and TRBJ1-2, is KAGVTQTPRYLIKTRGQQVTLSCSPISGHRSVSWYQQTPGQGLQFLFEYFSETQRNKGNFPGRFSGRQFSNSRSEMNVSTLELGDSALYLCASSLRSGDGYTFGSGTRLTVV.

This chain uses TRBV30 with TRBJ1-2, with 7 positions matching TRBD1. CDR3 length: 12 residues. Germline trimming cut 6 bases from V and 5 bases from J; bases unmatched to any gene: 6. CDR1 GTSNPN and CDR2 SVGIG come from the germline V gene (reference sequence). This chain's CDR3 is CACSGQRYGYTF. The DNA for the CDR3 is TGTGCCTGCTCGGGACAGAGGTATGGCTACACCTTC.

The chain couples TRBV5-1 to TRBJ2-5, with TRBD1 matching over 9 bases. From germline, CDR1 is SGHRS and CDR2 YFSETQ. The ends lost 3 bases at V and 2 bases at J; junction bases unmatched: 5. The CDR3 sequence is 15 residues long. The CDR3, as DNA: TGCGCCAGCAGCTATGGGACAGGGCTTCAAGAGACCCAGTACTTC. Amino acid sequence: CASSYGTGLQETQYF.

This rearrangement joins TRBV5-1 to TRBJ1-1, with D perhaps TRBD1 (6 bases). V shed 0 bases and J shed 10 bases, with 13 bases lying between them. The CDR3 loop spans 13 amino acids. The germline gives CDR1 SGHRS, CDR2 YFSETQ. The CDR3 bases are TGCGCCAGCAGCTTGGAACAGGGAGGGAGAGCTTTCTTT. This gives the protein CASSLEQGGRAFF.

This chain uses TRBV24-1 with TRBJ2-2, with a weak D call TRBD1 (6 bases). Germline-derived CDR1 and CDR2 are KGHDR and SFDVKD. The V gene lost 6 bases and the J gene lost 5 bases, with 6 bases spanning the gap. This CDR3 comprises 12 residues. The CDR3 loop is CATSQGTGELFF. The CDR3 region has the DNA TGTGCCACCAGTCAGGGGACCGGGGAGCTGTTTTTT.

The chain is built from TRBV2 and TRBJ2-7; D is uncertain. V lost 7 bases to trimming and J lost 5 bases, with 15 bases between them. CDR1 and CDR2 (germline): SNHLY, FYNNEI. The CDR3 is 13 residues long. The CDR3, as DNA: TGTGCCAGCACGATCGCCAGTTTCCACGAGCAGTACTTC. It is translated as CASTIASFHEQYF.

A single count supports this clone. The chain combines TRBV18 with TRBJ1-2, with 7 bases lining up with TRBD1. This CDR3 is built from 15 residues. The V and J ends lost 4 bases and 0 bases, in that order; junction bases with no gene match: 5. CDR1 and CDR2 (germline): KGHSH, LQKENI. The CDR3 bases are TGTGCCAGCTCACTGGGACAGTCCTCTAACTATGGCTACACCTTC. Translated: CASSLGQSSNYGYTF. Full variable domain (rest looked up from reference TRBV18 and TRBJ1-2): NAGVMQNPRHLVRRRGQEARLRCSPMKGHSHVYWYRQLPEEGLKFMVYLQKENIIDESGMPKERFSAEFPKEGPSILRIQQVVRGDSAAYFCASSLGQSSNYGYTFGSGTRLTVV.

This clone showed up just once. This chain uses TRBV9 with TRBJ1-1, with 9 bases aligning to TRBD1. V lost 4 bases to trimming and J lost 4 bases; unmatched junction nucleotides: 8. CDR1 is SGDLS, CDR2 YYNGEE, per germline. The CDR3 sequence is 15 residues long. The CDR3 is CASSTFTGGITEAFF. The DNA for the CDR3 is TGTGCCAGCAGCACTTTTACAGGGGGCATCACTGAAGCTTTCTTT.

The gene calls are TRBV5-1 and TRBJ2-3, with no clear D. CDR1 is SGHRS and CDR2 is YFSETQ in the germline V gene. Trimming cost V 6 bases and J 4 bases, with 6 bases left between them. The CDR3 is 11 amino acids. CDR3 bases: TGCGCCAGCACCGAGTCAGATACGCAGTATTTT. Amino acids: CASTESDTQYF.

This chain joins TRBV7-9 and TRBJ1-5; 7 bases agree with TRBD1. The germline CDR1 and CDR2 sequences are SEHNR and FQNEAQ (reference sequence). V shed 5 bases, J shed 3 bases, and the junction held 4 bases outside the gene matches. This CDR3 has 14 amino acids. The CDR3 DNA sequence: TGTGCCAGCAGCCCCGGACAGGACAATCAGCCCCAGCATTTT. Translating it yields CASSPGQDNQPQHF.

This clone came up once. This sequence joins TRBV7-9 and TRBJ1-1; D possibly corresponds to TRBD1 (5 bases). The V and J ends lost 3 bases and 5 bases respectively, with 7 bases between them. The CDR3 has 12 amino acids. Germline loops: CDR1 SEHNR, CDR2 FQNEAQ (reference sequence). The CDR3 loop is CASSFRETEAFF. Here the CDR3 DNA reads TGTGCCAGCAGCTTCAGGGAAACTGAAGCTTTCTTT.

The rearrangement uses TRBV15 and TRBJ2-1; 7 bases are shared with TRBD2. V lost 5 bases and J lost 5; bases outside the gene matches: 6. This CDR3 region has 14 residues. Germline CDR1 reads LNHNV; CDR2 reads YYDKDF (reference sequence). This chain's CDR3 is CATSERDQDNEQFF. The CDR3 DNA follows: TGTGCCACCAGCGAGCGGGACCAGGACAATGAGCAGTTCTTC.

CDR3 sequence: CASSPGDRLVYNSPLHF. The CDR3 coding sequence is TGCGCCAGCAGCCCCGGGGACAGGCTGGTCTATAATTCACCCCTCCACTTT. This rearrangement joins TRBV4-1 to TRBJ1-6, with TRBD1 matching over 8 bases. Germline V gene lookup returns CDR1 MGHRA and CDR2 YSYEKL. The CDR3 covers 17 residues. With V trimmed by 4 bases and J by 3 bases, 8 bases remained unmatched.

As to this clone: The sample holds other DNA sequences that translate to the same CDR3. The V call is TRBV4-1, the J call TRBJ1-1; weak D call: TRBD1 (5 bases). The V gene lost 2 bases and the J gene lost 1 base, with 8 bases spanning the gap. Germline assignment: CDR1 MGHRA and CDR2 YSYEKL. The CDR3 totals 14 residues. The CDR3 protein is CASSQPGQNTEAFF. DNA of the CDR3: TGCGCCAGCAGCCAACCAGGGCAGAACACTGAAGCTTTCTTT.

This clone appeared a few times. V gene TRBV7-9 combines with J gene TRBJ1-5; weak D call: TRBD1 (5 bases). The CDR3 has 14 residues. Per the germline V gene, CDR1 is SEHNR and CDR2 is FQNEAQ (reference sequence). Trimming took off 6 bases at V and 1 base at J, with 10 bases between the two ends. This CDR3 reads CASSGGTSNQPQHF. The CDR3 region has the DNA TGTGCCAGCAGTGGCGGGACCAGCAATCAGCCCCAGCATTTT.